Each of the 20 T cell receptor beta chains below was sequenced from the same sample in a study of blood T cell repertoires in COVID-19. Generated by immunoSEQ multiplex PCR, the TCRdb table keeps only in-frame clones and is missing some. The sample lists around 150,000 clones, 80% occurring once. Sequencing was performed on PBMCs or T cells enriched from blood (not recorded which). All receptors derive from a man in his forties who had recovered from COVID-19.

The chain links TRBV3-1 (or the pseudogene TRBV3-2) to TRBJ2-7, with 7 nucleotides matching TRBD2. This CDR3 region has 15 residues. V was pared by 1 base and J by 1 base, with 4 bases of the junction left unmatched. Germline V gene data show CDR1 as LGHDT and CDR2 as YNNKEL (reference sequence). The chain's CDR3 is CASSQGLADSYEQYF. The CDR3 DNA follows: TGTGCCAGCAGCCAAGGGCTAGCGGATTCCTACGAGCAGTACTTC.

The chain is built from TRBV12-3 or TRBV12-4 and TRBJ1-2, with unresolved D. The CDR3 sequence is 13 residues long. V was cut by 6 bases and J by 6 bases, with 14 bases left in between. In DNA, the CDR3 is TGTGCCAGCAGCCCCGTGGGCAGTAATGGCTACACCTTC. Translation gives CASSPVGSNGYTF.

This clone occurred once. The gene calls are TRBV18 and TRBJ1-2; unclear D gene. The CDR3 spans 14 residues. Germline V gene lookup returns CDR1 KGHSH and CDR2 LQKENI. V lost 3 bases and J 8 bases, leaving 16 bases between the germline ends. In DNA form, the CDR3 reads TGTGCCAGCTCACCGCTTGCGGCAGTTTTGGGCTACACCTTC. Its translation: CASSPLAAVLGYTF.

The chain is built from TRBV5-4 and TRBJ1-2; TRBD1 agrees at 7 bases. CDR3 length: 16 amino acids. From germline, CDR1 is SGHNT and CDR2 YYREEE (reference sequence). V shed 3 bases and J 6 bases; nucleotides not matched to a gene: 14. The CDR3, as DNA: TGTGCCAGCAGCTATAAACCCCGGGACAGAATAAATGGCTACACCTTC. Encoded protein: CASSYKPRDRINGYTF.

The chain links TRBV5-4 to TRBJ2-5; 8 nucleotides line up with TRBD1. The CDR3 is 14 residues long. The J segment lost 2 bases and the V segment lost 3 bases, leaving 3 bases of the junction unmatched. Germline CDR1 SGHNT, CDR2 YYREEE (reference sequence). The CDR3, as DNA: TGTGCCAGCAGCTGGAACAGGGGGCAAGAGACCCAGTACTTC. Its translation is CASSWNRGQETQYF. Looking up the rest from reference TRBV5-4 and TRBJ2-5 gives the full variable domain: ETGVTQSPTHLIKTRGQQVTLRCSSQSGHNTVSWYQQALGQGPQFIFQYYREEENGRGNFPPRFSGLQFPNYSSELNVNALELDDSALYLCASSWNRGQETQYFGPGTRLLVL.

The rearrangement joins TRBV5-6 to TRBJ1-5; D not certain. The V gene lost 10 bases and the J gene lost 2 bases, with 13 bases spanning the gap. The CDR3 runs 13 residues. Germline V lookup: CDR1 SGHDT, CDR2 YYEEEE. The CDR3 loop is CASSGGGNQPQHF. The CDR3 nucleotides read TGTGCCTCGTCTGGCGGGGGCAATCAGCCCCAGCATTTT.

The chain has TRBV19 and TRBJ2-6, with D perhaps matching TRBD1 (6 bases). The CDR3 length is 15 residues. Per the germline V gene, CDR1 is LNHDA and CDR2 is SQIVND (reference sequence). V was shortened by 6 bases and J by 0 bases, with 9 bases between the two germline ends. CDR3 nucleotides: TGTGCCAGTAGATTAGGGGGCTCTGGGGCCAACGTCCTGACTTTC. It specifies CASRLGGSGANVLTF. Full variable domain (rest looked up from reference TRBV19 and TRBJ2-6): DGGITQSPKYLFRKEGQNVTLSCEQNLNHDAMYWYRQDPGQGLRLIYYSQIVNDFQKGDIAEGYSVSREKKESFPLTVTSAQKNPTAFYLCASRLGGSGANVLTFGAGSRLTVL.

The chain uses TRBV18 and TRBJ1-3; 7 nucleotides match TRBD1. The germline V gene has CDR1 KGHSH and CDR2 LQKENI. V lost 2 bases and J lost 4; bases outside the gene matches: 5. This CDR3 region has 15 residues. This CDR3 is CASSPTGESGNTIYF. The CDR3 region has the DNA TGTGCCAGCTCACCAACAGGGGAAAGCGGAAACACCATATATTTT. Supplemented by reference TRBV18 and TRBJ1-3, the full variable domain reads NAGVMQNPRHLVRRRGQEARLRCSPMKGHSHVYWYRQLPEEGLKFMVYLQKENIIDESGMPKERFSAEFPKEGPSILRIQQVVRGDSAAYFCASSPTGESGNTIYFGEGSWLTVV.

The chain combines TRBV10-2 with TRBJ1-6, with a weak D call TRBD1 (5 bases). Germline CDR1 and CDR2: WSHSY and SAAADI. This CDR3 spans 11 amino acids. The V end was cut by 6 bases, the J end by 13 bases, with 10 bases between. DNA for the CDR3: TGCGCCAGCAGCGCGGAGGGGCCCCTCCACTTT. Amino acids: CASSAEGPLHF.

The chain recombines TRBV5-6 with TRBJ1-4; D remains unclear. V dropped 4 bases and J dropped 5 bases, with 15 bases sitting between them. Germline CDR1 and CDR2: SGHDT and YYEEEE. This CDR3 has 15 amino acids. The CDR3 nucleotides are TGTGCCAGCAGCCCGTATAACCGCCAGAATGAAAAACTGTTTTTT. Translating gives CASSPYNRQNEKLFF.

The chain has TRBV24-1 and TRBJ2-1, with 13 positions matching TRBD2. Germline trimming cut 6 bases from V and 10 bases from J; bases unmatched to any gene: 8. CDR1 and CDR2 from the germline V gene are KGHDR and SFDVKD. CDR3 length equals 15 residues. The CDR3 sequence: CATSSTSGGAQEQFF. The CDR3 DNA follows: TGTGCCACCAGTTCTACTAGCGGGGGGGCCCAGGAGCAGTTCTTC.

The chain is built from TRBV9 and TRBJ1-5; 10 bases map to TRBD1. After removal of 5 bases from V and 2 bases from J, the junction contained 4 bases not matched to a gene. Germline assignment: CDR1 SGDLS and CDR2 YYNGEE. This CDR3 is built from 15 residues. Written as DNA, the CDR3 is TGTGCCAGCAGTGCCGGGACAGGGGGCAATCAGCCCCAGCATTTT. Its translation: CASSAGTGGNQPQHF.

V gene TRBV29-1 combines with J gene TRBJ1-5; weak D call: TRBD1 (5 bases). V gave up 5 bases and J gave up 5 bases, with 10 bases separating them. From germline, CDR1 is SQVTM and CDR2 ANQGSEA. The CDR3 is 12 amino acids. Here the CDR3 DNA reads TGCAGCGTTCGGAAAGGGGATCAGCCCCAGCATTTT. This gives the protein CSVRKGDQPQHF.

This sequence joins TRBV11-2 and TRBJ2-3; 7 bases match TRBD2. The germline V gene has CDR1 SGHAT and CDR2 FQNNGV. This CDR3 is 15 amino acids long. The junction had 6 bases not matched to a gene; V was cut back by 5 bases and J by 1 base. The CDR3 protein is CASSGIGGGTDTQYF. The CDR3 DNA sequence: TGTGCCAGCAGCGGGATTGGGGGGGGCACAGATACGCAGTATTTT. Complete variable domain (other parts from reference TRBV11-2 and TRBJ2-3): EAGVAQSPRYKIIEKRQSVAFWCNPISGHATLYWYQQILGQGPKLLIQFQNNGVVDDSQLPKDRFSAERLKGVDSTLKIQPAKLEDSAVYLCASSGIGGGTDTQYFGPGTRLTVL.

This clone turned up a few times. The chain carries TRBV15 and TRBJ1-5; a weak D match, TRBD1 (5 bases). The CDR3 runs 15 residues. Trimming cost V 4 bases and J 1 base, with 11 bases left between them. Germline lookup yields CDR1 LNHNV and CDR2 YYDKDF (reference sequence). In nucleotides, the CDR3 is TGTGCCACCAGCAATAATCAGGGAAGCAATCAGCCCCAGCATTTT. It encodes CATSNNQGSNQPQHF.

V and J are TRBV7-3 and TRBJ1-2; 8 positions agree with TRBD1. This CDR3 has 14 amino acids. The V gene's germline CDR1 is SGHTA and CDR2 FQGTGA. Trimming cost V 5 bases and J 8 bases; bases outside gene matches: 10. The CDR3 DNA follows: TGTGCCAGCAGCCCGGACAGGGATGGAGGAGGCTACACCTTC. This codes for CASSPDRDGGGYTF.

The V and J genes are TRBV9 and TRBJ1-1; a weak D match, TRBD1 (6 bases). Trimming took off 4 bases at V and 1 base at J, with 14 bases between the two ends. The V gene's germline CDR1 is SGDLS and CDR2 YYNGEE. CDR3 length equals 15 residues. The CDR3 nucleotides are TGTGCCAGCAGCCCGGGGGGCAGTTGGAACACTGAAGCTTTCTTT. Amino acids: CASSPGGSWNTEAFF.

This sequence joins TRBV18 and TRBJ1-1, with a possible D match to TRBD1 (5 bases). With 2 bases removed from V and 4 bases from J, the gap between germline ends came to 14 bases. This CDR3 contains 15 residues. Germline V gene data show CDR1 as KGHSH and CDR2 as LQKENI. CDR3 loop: CASSPTDMVVTEAFF. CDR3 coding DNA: TGTGCCAGCTCACCAACGGACATGGTGGTCACTGAAGCTTTCTTT.

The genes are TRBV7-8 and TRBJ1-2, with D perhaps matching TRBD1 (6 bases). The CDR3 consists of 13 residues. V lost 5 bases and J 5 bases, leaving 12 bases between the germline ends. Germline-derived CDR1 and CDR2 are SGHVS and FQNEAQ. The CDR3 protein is CASSHRADYGYTF. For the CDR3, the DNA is TGTGCCAGCAGCCACAGGGCCGATTATGGCTACACCTTC. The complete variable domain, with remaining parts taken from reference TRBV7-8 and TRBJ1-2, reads GAGVSQSPRYKVAKRGQDVALRCDPISGHVSLFWYQQALGQGPEFLTYFQNEAQLDKSGLPSDRFFAERPEGSVSTLKIQRTQQEDSAVYLCASSHRADYGYTFGSGTRLTVV.

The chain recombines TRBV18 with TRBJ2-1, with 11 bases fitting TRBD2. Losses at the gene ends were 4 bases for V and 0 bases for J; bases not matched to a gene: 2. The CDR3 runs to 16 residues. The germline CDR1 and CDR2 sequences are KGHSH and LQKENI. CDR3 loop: CASSLTSGSSYNEQFF. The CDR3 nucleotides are TGTGCCAGCTCACTAACTAGCGGGAGCTCCTACAATGAGCAGTTCTTC.